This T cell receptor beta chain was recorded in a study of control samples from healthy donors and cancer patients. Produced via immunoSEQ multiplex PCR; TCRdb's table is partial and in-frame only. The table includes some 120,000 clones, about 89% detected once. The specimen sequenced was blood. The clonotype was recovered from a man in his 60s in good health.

CDR3 sequence reads: CASSQRIGGLLTGELFF. Here the CDR3 DNA reads TGTGCCAGCAGCCAACGTATCGGGGGGCTTCTAACCGGGGAGCTGTTTTTT. V gene TRBV3-1 (or the pseudogene TRBV3-2) combines with J gene TRBJ2-2, with a weak D call TRBD2 (7 bases). This CDR3 spans 17 amino acids. Trimming removed 2 bases at V and 5 bases at J, with 18 bases between. Germline loops: CDR1 LGHDT, CDR2 YNNKEL (reference sequence).